This T cell receptor (beta chain) is drawn from a study of identical twins. There are a few counts of this clonotype. This CDR3 contains 13 residues. Trimming took 6 bases from V and 9 from J, leaving 15 bases between them. Germline CDR1 reads LNHDA; CDR2 reads SQIVND (reference sequence). Using its own MiXCR run on the 5' RACE reads, TCRdb lists one record per CDR3 protein. The sample lists 500,000 to 600,000 distinct CDR3 sequences, about 20% seen once, with 0.91% in the top ten. The data also belong to a second study, concerning T cells expressing NK-cell markers. That source reports: Among four donors, these clonotypes also ranked first in the CD3+CD56-NKG2C+ fraction.

The sequenced material came from CD4+ T cells sorted from blood. The TCR sequence derives from a young woman in good health. The chain employs TRBV19 and TRBJ2-1; the D gene is possibly TRBD1 (6 bases). The CDR3 bases are TGTGCCAGTAGCCGGGACATCCTCCCTGAGCAGTTCTTC. Protein: CASSRDILPEQFF. Full variable domain (rest looked up from reference TRBV19 and TRBJ2-1): DGGITQSPKYLFRKEGQNVTLSCEQNLNHDAMYWYRQDPGQGLRLIYYSQIVNDFQKGDIAEGYSVSREKKESFPLTVTSAQKNPTAFYLCASSRDILPEQFFGPGTRLTVL.